This TCR beta chain stems from a study of blood T cell repertoires in COVID-19. The CDR3 extends over 14 amino acids. V was cut by 11 bases and J by 2 bases, with 16 bases left in between. Germline CDR1 and CDR2: MNHEY and SVGAGI. Measured with immunoSEQ multiplex PCR; TCRdb has only the in-frame clones, and not every one. The table records 80,000 to 95,000 clones, 75% to 90% of them present only once. The chain links TRBV6-5 to TRBJ1-5; the D gene is possibly TRBD1 (6 bases). The receptor was derived from a woman aged 45-59 years with active or convalescent COVID-19. The material sequenced was peripheral blood. Written as DNA, the CDR3 is TGTGCCGCTCGCGGGGGCGGGGGCAATCAGCCCCAGCATTTT. Its translation is CAARGGGGNQPQHF.